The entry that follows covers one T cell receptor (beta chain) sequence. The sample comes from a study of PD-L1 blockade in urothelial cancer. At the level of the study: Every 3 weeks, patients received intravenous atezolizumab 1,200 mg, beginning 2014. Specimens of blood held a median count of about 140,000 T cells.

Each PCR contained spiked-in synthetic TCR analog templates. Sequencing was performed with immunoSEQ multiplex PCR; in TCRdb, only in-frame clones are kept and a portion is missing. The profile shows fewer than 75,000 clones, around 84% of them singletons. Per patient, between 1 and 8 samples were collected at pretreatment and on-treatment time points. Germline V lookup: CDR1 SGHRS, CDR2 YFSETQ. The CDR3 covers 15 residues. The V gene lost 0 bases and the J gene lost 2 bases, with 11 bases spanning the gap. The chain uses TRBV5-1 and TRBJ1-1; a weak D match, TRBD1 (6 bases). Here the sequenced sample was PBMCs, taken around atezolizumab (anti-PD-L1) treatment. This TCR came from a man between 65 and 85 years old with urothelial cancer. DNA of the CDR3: TGCGCCAGCAGCTTGGTTCAGGGGCCAAACACTGAAGCTTTCTTT. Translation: CASSLVQGPNTEAFF.